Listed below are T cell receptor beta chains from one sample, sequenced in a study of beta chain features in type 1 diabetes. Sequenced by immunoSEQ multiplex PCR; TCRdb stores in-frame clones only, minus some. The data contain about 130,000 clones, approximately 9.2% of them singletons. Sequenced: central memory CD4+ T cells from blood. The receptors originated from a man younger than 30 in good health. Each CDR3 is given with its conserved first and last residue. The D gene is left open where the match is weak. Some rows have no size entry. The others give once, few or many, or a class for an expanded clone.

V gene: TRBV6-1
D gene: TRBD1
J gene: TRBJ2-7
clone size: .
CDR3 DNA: TGTGCCAGCAGACCACCGGGACAGGGCCTCTACGAGCAGTACTTC
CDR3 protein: CASRPPGQGLYEQYF

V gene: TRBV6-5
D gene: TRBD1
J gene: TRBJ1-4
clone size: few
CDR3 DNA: TGTGCCAGCAGATACACGACAGGGGCGGATGAAAAACTGTTTTTT
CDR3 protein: CASRYTTGADEKLFF

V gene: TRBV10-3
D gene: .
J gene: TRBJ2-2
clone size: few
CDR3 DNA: TGTGCCATCAGTCGACAGCCGAACACCGGGGAGCTGTTTTTT
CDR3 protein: CAISRQPNTGELFF

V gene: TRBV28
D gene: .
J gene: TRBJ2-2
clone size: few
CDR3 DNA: TGTGCCAGCATCCCCCGGCGGATTAACACCGGGGAGCTGTTTTTT
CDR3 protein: CASIPRRINTGELFF

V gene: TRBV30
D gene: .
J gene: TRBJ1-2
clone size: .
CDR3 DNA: TGTGCCTGGAGTGCCGATAGCTATGGCTACACCTTC
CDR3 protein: CAWSADSYGYTF

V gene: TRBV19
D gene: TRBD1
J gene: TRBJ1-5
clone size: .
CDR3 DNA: TGTGCCAGTAGAACCGGGACAGGGGCTCATCAGCCCCAGCATTTT
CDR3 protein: CASRTGTGAHQPQHF

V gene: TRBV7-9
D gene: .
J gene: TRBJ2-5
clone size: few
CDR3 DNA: TGTGCCAGCACCCCGATGGCAGGGGCCTACGGAGAGACCCAGTACTTC
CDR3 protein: CASTPMAGAYGETQYF

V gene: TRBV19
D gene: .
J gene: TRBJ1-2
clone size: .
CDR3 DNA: TGTGCCAGCACAAGAGGCGGCTATGGCTACACCTTC
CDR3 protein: CASTRGGYGYTF

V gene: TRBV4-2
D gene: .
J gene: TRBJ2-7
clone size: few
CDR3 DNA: TGTGCCAGCAGCCAAGATTTCGGGGACGAGCAGTACTTC
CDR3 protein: CASSQDFGDEQYF

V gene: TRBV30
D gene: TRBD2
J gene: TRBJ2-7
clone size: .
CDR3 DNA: TGTGCCTGGAAGCAGGGGGGCTGGCGGGGGGGCAGATACGAGCAGTACTTC
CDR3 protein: CAWKQGGWRGGRYEQYF

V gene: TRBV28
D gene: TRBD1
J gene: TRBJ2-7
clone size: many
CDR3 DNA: TGTGCCAGCAGTAATCCGGGACAGGAAAACTTC
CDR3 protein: CASSNPGQENF

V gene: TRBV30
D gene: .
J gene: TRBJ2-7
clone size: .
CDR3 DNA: TGTGCCTGGAGTTCCGGGACTTCCTACGAGCAGTACTTC
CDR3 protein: CAWSSGTSYEQYF

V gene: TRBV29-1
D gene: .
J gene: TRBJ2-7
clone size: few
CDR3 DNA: TGCAGCGTCCCCCACGAAAACGGGTACGAGCAGTACTTC
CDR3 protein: CSVPHENGYEQYF

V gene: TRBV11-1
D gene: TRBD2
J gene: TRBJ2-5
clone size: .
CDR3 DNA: TGTGCCAGCACGCCAAATAGCGGGGGGCAAGAGACCCAGTACTTC
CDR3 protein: CASTPNSGGQETQYF

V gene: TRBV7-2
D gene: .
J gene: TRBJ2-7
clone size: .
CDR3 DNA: TGTGCCAGCAGCTTAGACACAGGGTCCCCCCTTTACGAGCAGTACTTC
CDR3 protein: CASSLDTGSPLYEQYF

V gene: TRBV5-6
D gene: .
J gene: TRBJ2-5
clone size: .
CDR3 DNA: TGTGCCAGCAGAAACAGGGCCGGCGGAGAGACCCAGTACTTC
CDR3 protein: CASRNRAGGETQYF

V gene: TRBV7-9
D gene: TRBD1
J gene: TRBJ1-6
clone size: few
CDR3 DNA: TGTGCCAGCAGCACACAGGGGGCCGGTGGAAATAATTCACCCCTCCACTTT
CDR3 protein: CASSTQGAGGNNSPLHF

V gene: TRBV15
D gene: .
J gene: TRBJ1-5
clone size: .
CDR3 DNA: TGTGCCACCAGCAGAGGAGGGGGTCATCAGCCCCAGCATTTT
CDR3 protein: CATSRGGGHQPQHF

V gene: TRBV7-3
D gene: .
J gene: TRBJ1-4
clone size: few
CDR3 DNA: TGTGCCAGCAGCTTACTCGTTGGCGAAAAACTGTTTTTT
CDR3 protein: CASSLLVGEKLFF

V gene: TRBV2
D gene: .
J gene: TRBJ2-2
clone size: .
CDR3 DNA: TGTGCCAGCAACCCGAACAGACAGAACACCGGGGAGCTGTTTTTT
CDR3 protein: CASNPNRQNTGELFF

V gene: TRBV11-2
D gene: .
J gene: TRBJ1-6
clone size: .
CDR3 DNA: TGTGCCAGCAGCCCCTCGGCGGATTCACCCCTCCACTTT
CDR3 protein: CASSPSADSPLHF

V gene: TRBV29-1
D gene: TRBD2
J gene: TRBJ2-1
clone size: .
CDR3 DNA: TGCAGCGTTGAAGATCTGGGGACTAGCGGGGGCCTCTCCTACAATGAGCAGTTCTTC
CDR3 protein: CSVEDLGTSGGLSYNEQFF

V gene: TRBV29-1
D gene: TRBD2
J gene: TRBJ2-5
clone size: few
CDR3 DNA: TGCAGCGTTGTAGCGGGGGGGCTATCAGAGACCCAGTACTTC
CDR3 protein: CSVVAGGLSETQYF

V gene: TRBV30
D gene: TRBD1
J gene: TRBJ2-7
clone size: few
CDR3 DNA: TGTGCCTGGGGGACAGGGGGCTACGAGCAGTACTTC
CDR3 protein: CAWGTGGYEQYF

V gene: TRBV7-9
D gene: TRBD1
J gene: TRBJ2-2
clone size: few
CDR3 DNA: TGTGCCAGCAGCTTCGGGACAGGGGAGGACACCGGGGAGCTGTTTTTT
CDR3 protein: CASSFGTGEDTGELFF

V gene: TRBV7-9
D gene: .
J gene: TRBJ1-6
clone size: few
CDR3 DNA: TGTGCCAGCAGCCCCGAGGTGGGAACACAGGGTTCACCCCTCCACTTT
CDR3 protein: CASSPEVGTQGSPLHF

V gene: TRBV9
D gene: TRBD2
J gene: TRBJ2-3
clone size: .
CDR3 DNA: TGTGCCATCATCATAGCGGGCAACACAGATACGCAGTATTTT
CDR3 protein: CAIIIAGNTDTQYF

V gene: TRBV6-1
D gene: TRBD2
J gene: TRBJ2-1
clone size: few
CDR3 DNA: TGTGCCAGCAGTGAATTGGAGCGGGGGGCACGCAATGAGCAGTTCTTC
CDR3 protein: CASSELERGARNEQFF

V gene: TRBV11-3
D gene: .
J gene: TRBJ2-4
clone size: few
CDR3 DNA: TGTGCCAGCAGCTTATTGGCATCCCAGAAAAACATTCAGTACTTC
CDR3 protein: CASSLLASQKNIQYF

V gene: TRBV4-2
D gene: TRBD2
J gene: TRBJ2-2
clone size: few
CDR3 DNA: TGTGCCAGCAGCCAAGAGGCGGGGGGCTCGGCGAACACCGGGGAGCTGTTTTTT
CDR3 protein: CASSQEAGGSANTGELFF

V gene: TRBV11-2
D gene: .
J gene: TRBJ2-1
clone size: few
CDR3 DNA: TGTGCCAGCAGCTTAATGGGACAAACGGGACGGAGCAATGAGCAGTTCTTC
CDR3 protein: CASSLMGQTGRSNEQFF

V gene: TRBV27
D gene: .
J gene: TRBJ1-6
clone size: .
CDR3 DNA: TGTGCCAGCAGAACGGGGGAACGCCATTCACCCCTCCACTTT
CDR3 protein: CASRTGERHSPLHF

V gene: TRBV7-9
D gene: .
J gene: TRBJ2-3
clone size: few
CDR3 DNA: TGTGCCAGCAGCCCTATTCTGATCACAGATACGCAGTATTTT
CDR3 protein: CASSPILITDTQYF

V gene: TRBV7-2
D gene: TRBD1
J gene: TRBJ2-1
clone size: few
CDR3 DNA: TGTGCCAGCAGCTCTCGACAGGGGGCAAACAATGAGCAGTTCTTC
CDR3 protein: CASSSRQGANNEQFF

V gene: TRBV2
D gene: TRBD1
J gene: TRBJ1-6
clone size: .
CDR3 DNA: TGTGCCAGCAGACTGACAGGGGGTAATTCACCCCTCCACTTT
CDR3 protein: CASRLTGGNSPLHF

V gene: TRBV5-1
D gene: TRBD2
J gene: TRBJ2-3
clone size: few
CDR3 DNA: TGCGCCAGCAGCTACGGACTAGTCGGCTCGACAGATACGCAGTATTTT
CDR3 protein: CASSYGLVGSTDTQYF

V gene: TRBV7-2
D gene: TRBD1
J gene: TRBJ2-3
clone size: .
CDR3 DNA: TGTGCCAGCAGCCGTGATGGACAGGGTGCAGATACGCAGTATTTT
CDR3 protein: CASSRDGQGADTQYF

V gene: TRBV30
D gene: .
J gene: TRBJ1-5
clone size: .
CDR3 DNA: TGTGCCTGGAGTGTATTAGGGGCCCAGCCCCAGCATTTT
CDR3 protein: CAWSVLGAQPQHF

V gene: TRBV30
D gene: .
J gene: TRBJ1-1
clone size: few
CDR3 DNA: TGTGCCTGGAGTGAGTTGGGGGCCGACACTGAAGCTTTCTTT
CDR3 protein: CAWSELGADTEAFF

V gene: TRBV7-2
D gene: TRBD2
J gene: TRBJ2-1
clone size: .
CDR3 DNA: TGTGCCAGCACCATTAGCGGGGATTCCTACAATGAGCAGTTCTTC
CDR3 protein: CASTISGDSYNEQFF

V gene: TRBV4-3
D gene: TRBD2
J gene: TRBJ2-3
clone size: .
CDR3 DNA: TGCGCCAGCAGCCCACTAGCGGGGGGTGGGCGAGATACGCAGTATTTT
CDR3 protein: CASSPLAGGGRDTQYF